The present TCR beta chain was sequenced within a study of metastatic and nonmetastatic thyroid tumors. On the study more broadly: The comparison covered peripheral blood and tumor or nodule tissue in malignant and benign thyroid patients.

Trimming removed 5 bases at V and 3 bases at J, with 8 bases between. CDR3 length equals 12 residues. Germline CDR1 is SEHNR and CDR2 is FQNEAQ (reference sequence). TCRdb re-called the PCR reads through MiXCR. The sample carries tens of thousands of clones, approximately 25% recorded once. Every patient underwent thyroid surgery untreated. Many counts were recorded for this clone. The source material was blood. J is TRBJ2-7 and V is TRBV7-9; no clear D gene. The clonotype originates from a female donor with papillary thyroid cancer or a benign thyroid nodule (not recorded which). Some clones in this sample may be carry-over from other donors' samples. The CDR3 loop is CASSRVFYEQYF. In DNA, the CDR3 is TGTGCCAGCAGCAGGGTATTCTACGAGCAGTACTTC.